This is a list of T cell receptor beta chains from one sample in a study of Tregs in tolerant kidney transplant recipients. This table comes from immunoSEQ multiplex PCR, and its TCRdb copy is limited to in-frame clones, with some not included. The profile shows hundreds of thousands of clones, roughly four fifths of them singletons. The sequenced sample consisted of CD4+ T cells from blood. The receptors here all came from a human donor in good health. The CDR3 runs from the conserved cysteine through the conserved F or W. Fields, in order: J gene, clone size, D gene, V gene, CDR3 DNA, CDR3 protein. D genes are given only for firm matches. Clone size is stated in some rows and not others, as once, few, many or a class when expanded.

TRBJ2-4	.	.	TRBV7-9	TGTGCCAGCAGCCCAAGGGAACAGGGCCTGGCCAAAAACATTCAGTACTTC	CASSPREQGLAKNIQYF
TRBJ2-7	.	TRBD2	TRBV7-9	TGTGCCAGCAGCTTAGCGTTCGGGAGGGGGAGGGAGTACTTC	CASSLAFGRGREYF
TRBJ1-6	.	TRBD1	TRBV2	TGTGCCAGCAGTGTATTCGGACAGGGGAATTCACCCCTCCACTTT	CASSVFGQGNSPLHF
TRBJ2-1	.	TRBD2	TRBV19	TGTGCCAGTAGTCCTTTAGCGGGAGGGCTCTACAATGAGCAGTTCTTC	CASSPLAGGLYNEQFF
TRBJ2-3	.	.	TRBV10-1	TGCGCCAGCAGTGGCCAGATCGTTGGGGCTACGCAGTATTTT	CASSGQIVGATQYF
TRBJ2-7	.	.	TRBV6-1	TGTGCCAGCAGTGAAGGGTTGGGGACCTACGAGCAGTACTTC	CASSEGLGTYEQYF
TRBJ2-2	.	.	TRBV7-3	TGTGCCAGCAGCCCTACGGCCGGGGGAACCGGGGAGCTGTTTTTT	CASSPTAGGTGELFF
TRBJ2-7	.	TRBD1	TRBV2	TGTGCCAGCAGCCGCCTCGAATCAAGGGACAGCATGTACGAGCAGTACTTC	CASSRLESRDSMYEQYF
TRBJ2-3	.	.	TRBV6-5	TGTGCCAGCAGCTCCCGGGGGCCGGGGGATACGCAGTATTTT	CASSSRGPGDTQYF
TRBJ1-2	.	.	TRBV6-1	TGTGCCAGCAGTGATCCGCGGGGGTCGGACTATGGCTACACCTTC	CASSDPRGSDYGYTF
TRBJ2-1	once	TRBD2	TRBV9	TGTGCCAGCAGCGTAGAACTAGCGGGAGGGCCGAGGAATGAGCAGTTCTTC	CASSVELAGGPRNEQFF